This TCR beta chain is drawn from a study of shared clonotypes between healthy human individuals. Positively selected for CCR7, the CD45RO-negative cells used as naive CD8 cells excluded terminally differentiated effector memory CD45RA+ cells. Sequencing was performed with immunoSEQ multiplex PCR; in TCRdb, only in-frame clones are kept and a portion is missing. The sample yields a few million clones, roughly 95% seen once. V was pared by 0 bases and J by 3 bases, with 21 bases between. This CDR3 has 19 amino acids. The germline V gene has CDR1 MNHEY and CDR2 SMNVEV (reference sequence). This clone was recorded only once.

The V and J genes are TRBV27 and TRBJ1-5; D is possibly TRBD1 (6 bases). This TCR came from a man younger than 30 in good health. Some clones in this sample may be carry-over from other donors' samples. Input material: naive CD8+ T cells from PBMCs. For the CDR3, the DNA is TGTGCCAGCAGTTTATCCTCTACAGGGTTGGGGGCCCTCAATCAGCCCCAGCATTTT. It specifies CASSLSSTGLGALNQPQHF.